Listed here are 11 T cell receptor beta chains from one sample, sequenced in a study of OX40 agonist ivuxolimab in advanced cancers. Here immunoSEQ multiplex PCR was the method, and the copy in TCRdb shows in-frame clones only, minus some. The table includes some 23,000 clones, less than 90% detected once. The sample in question was CD4+ or CD8+ T cells sorted from blood, obtained in a trial of the OX40 agonist ivuxolimab. Receptors were obtained from an adult with an advanced solid tumor such as melanoma, head and neck, liver or kidney cancer.

As to this clone: The junction departs from the called germline gene at one end, perhaps through a read error. The chain employs TRBV19 and TRBJ1-1; D is uncertain. The CDR3 sequence is 17 residues long. Germline V gene lookup returns CDR1 LNHDA and CDR2 SQIVND (reference sequence). CDR3 DNA sequence: TGTGCCAATAGTATAGGGCTTGAGGGTCCTATAAACACTGAAGCTTTCTTT. Its translation is CANSIGLEGPINTEAFF.

This clone occurred a few times. The chain links TRBV27 to TRBJ2-7, with TRBD1 matching over 8 bases. Germline V CDR1 and CDR2: MNHEY, SMNVEV (reference sequence). The CDR3 spans 15 residues. V was pared by 2 bases and J by 2 bases, with 5 bases of the junction left unmatched. The CDR3, as DNA: TGTGCCAGCAGTTTAATAGTACAGGGGGCCTACGAGCAGTACTTC. This sequence encodes CASSLIVQGAYEQYF.

This clone was counted between two and nine times. The chain uses TRBV19 and TRBJ2-7, with 8 bases matching TRBD1. The V segment lost 6 bases and the J segment 1 base; nucleotides outside the gene matches: 2. Germline assignment: CDR1 LNHDA and CDR2 SQIVND (reference sequence). The CDR3 has 13 amino acids. The CDR3 nucleotides read TGTGCCAGTAGCCGGGACAGGTCCTACGAGCAGTACTTC. This encodes CASSRDRSYEQYF.

This clone was seen a few times. V usage is TRBV27 and J usage is TRBJ1-1; the D is unclear. Germline-derived CDR1 and CDR2 are MNHEY and SMNVEV (reference sequence). V lost 3 bases to trimming and J lost 4 bases, with 9 bases between them. This CDR3 has 13 residues. The CDR3 is CASSFGVGTEAFF. The DNA for the CDR3 is TGTGCCAGCAGTTTCGGGGTGGGCACTGAAGCTTTCTTT.

This clone is deemed large. The chain combines TRBV7-9 with TRBJ1-1; no definite D call. Germline values: CDR1 SEHNR, CDR2 FQNEAQ (reference sequence). With 5 bases removed from V and 7 bases from J, the gap between germline ends came to 17 bases. The CDR3 consists of 14 residues. CDR3 in amino acids: CASSHRYDRGEAFF. CDR3 nucleotides: TGTGCCAGCAGCCATAGATACGACCGGGGTGAAGCTTTCTTT.

This clone is categorized as medium-sized. The V call is TRBV19, the J call TRBJ1-1; D gene ambiguous. V lost 3 bases to trimming and J lost 2 bases, with 10 bases between them. This CDR3 contains 14 residues. CDR1 and CDR2 (germline): LNHDA, SQIVND (reference sequence). The CDR3 DNA is TGTGCCAGTAGTATGTGGACCCTAAACACTGAAGCTTTCTTT. Translating it yields CASSMWTLNTEAFF.

The chain recombines TRBV19 with TRBJ1-5; perhaps TRBD1 as D (6 bases). This CDR3 spans 15 amino acids. The germline V gene encodes CDR1 LNHDA and CDR2 SQIVND (reference sequence). With 10 bases removed from V and 2 bases from J, the gap between germline ends came to 18 bases. CDR3 residues: CATKNREIGNQPQHF. Here the CDR3 DNA reads TGTGCCACCAAAAACAGGGAGATAGGCAATCAGCCCCAGCATTTT.

This chain links TRBV5-8 with TRBJ2-5; the match to TRBD1 covers 7 bases. This CDR3 contains 16 residues. Germline values: CDR1 SGHTS, CDR2 YDEGEE. V lost 0 bases to trimming and J lost 1 base; unmatched junction nucleotides: 6. In nucleotides, the CDR3 is TGTGCCAGCAGCTTGGGGACAGGACCCTTCCAAGAGACCCAGTACTTC. It codes for CASSLGTGPFQETQYF.

This chain uses TRBV27 with TRBJ2-7, with 8 bases fitting TRBD1. J gave up 7 bases and V 4 bases, and 12 bases lay outside the gene matches. The CDR3 runs 15 residues. Germline V gene data show CDR1 as MNHEY and CDR2 as SMNVEV (reference sequence). CDR3 in amino acids: CASSSGQGPLGEQYF. In DNA form, the CDR3 reads TGTGCCAGCAGTTCCGGACAGGGCCCCCTGGGAGAGCAGTACTTC.

This clone appeared a few times. This chain uses TRBV25-1 with TRBJ1-1, with D perhaps matching TRBD1 (6 bases). Germline V gene sequence: CDR1 MGHDK, CDR2 SYGVNS. Deletions cut 4 bases from V and 2 bases from J, with 23 bases between. The CDR3 is 18 residues long. CDR3: CASSAGGPTRSINTEAFF. CDR3 DNA sequence: TGTGCCAGCAGTGCTGGGGGCCCTACCCGCTCCATTAACACTGAAGCTTTCTTT.

The chain is built from TRBV7-8 and TRBJ2-3, with TRBD2 identical over 9 bases. The CDR3 is 18 residues long. The germline V gene encodes CDR1 SGHVS and CDR2 FQNEAQ. The J segment lost 0 bases and the V segment lost 1 base, leaving 8 bases of the junction unmatched. The CDR3 sequence: CASSLDLPLAGSTDTQYF. The DNA for the CDR3 is TGTGCCAGCAGCTTAGACCTCCCGCTAGCGGGGAGCACAGATACGCAGTATTTT. Supplemented by reference TRBV7-8 and TRBJ2-3, the full variable domain reads GAGVSQSPRYKVAKRGQDVALRCDPISGHVSLFWYQQALGQGPEFLTYFQNEAQLDKSGLPSDRFFAERPEGSVSTLKIQRTQQEDSAVYLCASSLDLPLAGSTDTQYFGPGTRLTVL.